The 30 T cell receptor beta chains in this list originate from one sample, sequenced in a study of post-analysis software for immune sequencing data. TCR beta cDNA libraries had unique molecular identifiers. TCRdb recomputed calls from the PCR reads with MiXCR, one row per CDR3 protein. This sample has roughly 160,000 distinct CDR3 sequences; approximately 35% occur once, and the top ten carry 28%. Sequencing was performed on blood, taken after autologous hematopoietic stem cell transplantation. The source of these receptors is a girl aged 10 to 17 with multiple sclerosis.

With regard to this clonotype: A single base separates this from a much larger clone, so it may be a read error. The gene calls are TRBV4-3 and TRBJ2-1; 10 nucleotides agree with TRBD2. Germline V gives CDR1 LGHNA, CDR2 YSLEER. The CDR3 covers 16 residues. The CDR3 sequence is CASGQAGTSEVDEQFF. The DNA for the CDR3 is TGCGCCAGCGGCCAGGCTGGGACTAGCGAGGTGGATGAGCAGTTCTTC.

The rearrangement links TRBV5-1 to TRBJ2-5, with 7 bases lining up with TRBD2. J was trimmed by 0 bases and V by 0 bases; bases with no gene match: 8. The CDR3 spans 17 residues. The germline CDR1 and CDR2 sequences are SGHRS and YFSETQ. In DNA form, the CDR3 reads TGCGCCAGCAGCTTGGCCGTAGCTAGCGGATACCAAGAGACCCAGTACTTC. The encoded protein is CASSLAVASGYQETQYF.

To note about this clonotype: This clone may be a read error of a much larger clone one base away. This chain connects TRBV20-1 to TRBJ2-7, with D possibly matching TRBD2 (6 bases). V dropped 4 bases and J dropped 2 bases, with 15 bases sitting between them. Germline CDR1 is DFQATT and CDR2 is SNEGSKA (reference sequence). The CDR3 totals 14 residues. The CDR3 loop reads CSATGTPKAYEQYF. The CDR3 DNA sequence: TGCAGTGCTACCGGGACTCCTAAAGCCTACGAGCAGTACTTC.

The chain has TRBV6-2 or TRBV6-3 and TRBJ2-1, with 13 bases that match TRBD2. This CDR3 has 15 amino acids. The germline gives CDR1 MNHEY, CDR2 SVGEGT. Trimming at V came to 4 bases and at J to 6 bases, leaving 3 bases not matched to a gene. DNA of the CDR3: TGTGCCAGCAGTTCCTGGACTAGCGGGGGCAATGAGCAGTTCTTC. Translating it yields CASSSWTSGGNEQFF.

This clonotype turned up a few times. The chain combines TRBV7-2 with TRBJ2-3; unclear D gene. V lost 5 bases, J lost 4 bases, and 7 bases lay in between. In germline, CDR1 is SGHTA, CDR2 FQGNSA. The CDR3 runs 12 residues. CDR3 protein: CASSLGPDTQYF. DNA for the CDR3: TGTGCCAGCAGCCTCGGGCCAGATACGCAGTATTTT. Filled out from reference TRBV7-2 and TRBJ2-3, the complete variable domain reads GAGVSQSPSNKVTEKGKDVELRCDPISGHTALYWYRQSLGQGLEFLIYFQGNSAPDKSGLPSDRFSAERTGGSVSTLTIQRTQQEDSAVYLCASSLGPDTQYFGPGTRLTVL.

This clonotype was observed a handful of times. The V call is TRBV29-1, the J call TRBJ2-7; D unresolved. V lost 2 bases to trimming and J lost 2 bases, with 16 bases between them. Germline V lookup: CDR1 SQVTM, CDR2 ANQGSEA. The CDR3 has 15 residues. CDR3 bases: TGCAGCGTTGAACTGATGGCTAGTCCCACCTACGAGCAGTACTTC. Translation: CSVELMASPTYEQYF.

The chain recombines TRBV10-3 with TRBJ2-3, with a weak D call TRBD2 (5 bases). Trimming cost V 5 bases and J 0 bases, with 12 bases left between them. The germline CDR1 and CDR2 sequences are ENHRY and SYGVKD. The CDR3 contains 15 residues. CDR3 nucleotide sequence: TGTGCCATCAGTTACGGGGATCTAAGCACAGATACGCAGTATTTT. Its translation: CAISYGDLSTDTQYF.

Comments on this clonotype: The junction differs from germline at one of its ends, possibly a read error. The DNA of the CDR3 is TGTGCCGGCAGTCGCCGCCCCGGGACAGGGGTTAGGGGGGCAACTAATGAAAAACTGTTTTTT. Translated: CAGSRRPGTGVRGATNEKLFF. The rearrangement links TRBV7-8 to TRBJ1-4, with 10 positions matching TRBD1. This CDR3 is 21 amino acids long. The germline V gene has CDR1 SGHVS and CDR2 FQNEAQ.

The V and J genes are TRBV20-1 and TRBJ2-1; 13 bases are a match to TRBD2. Trimming at V came to 3 bases and at J to 15 bases, leaving 11 bases not matched to a gene. Germline lookup yields CDR1 DFQATT and CDR2 SNEGSKA (reference sequence). The CDR3 is 14 amino acids. CDR3 protein: CSARVGTSGVRRFF. CDR3 sequence (DNA): TGCAGTGCTAGGGTAGGGACTAGCGGGGTCCGACGGTTCTTC.

The J gene is TRBJ2-1, the V gene TRBV6-1; 13 nucleotides align to TRBD2. The junction had 6 bases not matched to a gene; V was cut back by 8 bases and J by 8 bases. CDR1 and CDR2 from the germline V gene are MNHNS and SASEGT. The CDR3 consists of 14 residues. DNA of the CDR3: TGTGCCAGCGGAACTAGCGGGAGGGCCCATGAGCAGTTCTTC. This encodes CASGTSGRAHEQFF.

This rearrangement joins TRBV2 to TRBJ2-1, with TRBD2 matching 7 bases. In germline, CDR1 is SNHLY, CDR2 FYNNEI. V shed 11 bases and J 5 bases; nucleotides not matched to a gene: 12. The length of the CDR3 is 14 residues. In nucleotides, the CDR3 is TGTGCCGGGGGGGATAGCGCTACCGACAATGAGCAGTTCTTC. Protein product: CAGGDSATDNEQFF.

The chain recombines TRBV7-2 with TRBJ1-5; the D is unclear. Germline V gene sequence: CDR1 SGHTA, CDR2 FQGNSA. The CDR3 runs 16 residues. V shed 5 bases and J shed 1 base, with 15 bases lying between them. The CDR3 DNA reads TGTGCCAGCAGCCACGGACGTACGAGCAGCAATCAGCCCCAGCATTTT. Its protein product is CASSHGRTSSNQPQHF.

The rearrangement uses TRBV19 and TRBJ2-1, with D maybe TRBD2 (6 bases). CDR3 length: 16 residues. V shed 3 bases and J shed 4 bases, with 16 bases lying between them. Germline CDR1 LNHDA, CDR2 SQIVND (reference sequence). Here the CDR3 reads CASSIASAGMYNEQFF. CDR3 sequence (DNA): TGTGCCAGTAGTATTGCCTCAGCGGGTATGTACAATGAGCAGTTCTTC.

This clonotype has more than one count but fewer than ten. The chain links TRBV20-1 to TRBJ2-3; D might be TRBD2 (5 bases). Trimming shortened V by 3 bases and J by 0 bases, and 13 bases separated the two germline ends. Germline-derived CDR1 and CDR2 are DFQATT and SNEGSKA (reference sequence). The CDR3 extends over 15 amino acids. The CDR3 protein is CSAREVPPSTDTQYF. Written as DNA, the CDR3 is TGCAGTGCTAGGGAGGTCCCTCCTAGCACAGATACGCAGTATTTT.

Comments on this clonotype: This may stem from a read error, because a much larger clone lies one nucleotide away. The V call is TRBV20-1, the J call TRBJ2-1; D unresolved. Germline CDR1 is DFQATT and CDR2 is SNEGSKA (reference sequence). Deletions cut 6 bases from V and 5 bases from J, with 20 bases between. CDR3 length: 15 residues. The CDR3 spells CSASGPSVIDNEQFF. As DNA, the CDR3 is TGCAGTGCCTCCGGACCGTCCGTTATCGACAATGAGCAGTTCTTC.

This chain uses TRBV6-5 with TRBJ1-4, with 8 nucleotides matching TRBD1. This CDR3 is built from 16 residues. Germline CDR1 MNHEY, CDR2 SVGAGI. V was clipped by 6 bases and J by 2 bases; unmatched bases: 8. The CDR3 nucleotides read TGTGCCAGCAGGAGAGGGCAGGGGGCGACTAATGAAAAACTGTTTTTT. This gives the protein CASRRGQGATNEKLFF.

The V and J genes are TRBV7-2 and TRBJ1-6; no firm D call. Germline V gene data show CDR1 as SGHTA and CDR2 as FQGNSA. The V gene lost 1 base and the J gene lost 10 bases, with 11 bases spanning the gap. The CDR3 has 14 amino acids. The CDR3 protein is CASSLDSLRSPLHF. The CDR3 DNA sequence: TGTGCCAGCAGCTTAGATTCGTTGAGGTCACCCCTCCACTTT.

CDR3 loop: CSALGGTPDITDTQYF. As DNA, the CDR3 is TGCAGTGCCTTGGGAGGGACTCCAGACATCACAGATACGCAGTATTTT. The chain uses TRBV20-1 and TRBJ2-3; 7 nucleotides align to TRBD2. Looked up from germline, CDR1 is DFQATT and CDR2 is SNEGSKA (reference sequence). V shed 6 bases and J 2 bases; nucleotides not matched to a gene: 14. This CDR3 contains 16 residues.

The table lists this clonotype with a few counts. This chain links TRBV20-1 with TRBJ2-5; TRBD2 aligns across 13 bases. The germline V gene encodes CDR1 DFQATT and CDR2 SNEGSKA (reference sequence). J was trimmed by 6 bases and V by 5 bases; bases with no gene match: 6. The CDR3 is 14 amino acids. The CDR3 DNA is TGCAGTGCTTCACTAGCGGGAGGGCGACAGACCCAGTACTTC. Protein sequence: CSASLAGGRQTQYF.

The CDR3 loop reads CASSIGGGQPQHF. DNA of the CDR3: TGTGCCAGTAGTATAGGTGGGGGTCAGCCCCAGCATTTT. This chain uses TRBV19 with TRBJ1-5; a weak D match, TRBD1 (5 bases). The V gene's germline CDR1 is LNHDA and CDR2 SQIVND (reference sequence). The V end lost 1 base, the J end lost 6 bases, and 7 bases lay between the germline ends. This CDR3 comprises 13 residues.

This clonotype was counted only a few times. The chain is built from TRBV7-8 and TRBJ2-1; the D gene is possibly TRBD2 (6 bases). CDR1 and CDR2 from the germline V gene are SGHVS and FQNEAQ. With 0 bases removed from V and 10 bases from J, the gap between germline ends came to 19 bases. The CDR3 spans 16 residues. CDR3 sequence reads: CASSLAGGVGSYEQFF. The CDR3 bases are TGTGCCAGCAGCTTAGCGGGCGGGGTGGGCTCCTACGAGCAGTTCTTC.

The chain couples TRBV12-5 to TRBJ2-1; 11 bases line up with TRBD2. Germline CDR1 reads LGHNT; CDR2 reads FRNRAP. This CDR3 has 15 amino acids. The V gene end was trimmed by 7 bases and the J gene end by 8 bases; junction bases not matched to a gene: 10. This CDR3 reads CASVGSGRAEYEQFF. Written as DNA, the CDR3 is TGTGCTAGTGTTGGTAGCGGGAGGGCCGAATATGAGCAGTTCTTC.

This clonotype was counted only a few times. The CDR3 region has the DNA TGTGCCAGCTCACGGGACAGCTATGGCTACACCTTC. Its translation: CASSRDSYGYTF. The chain couples TRBV18 to TRBJ1-2, with 7 bases fitting TRBD1. Germline V gene lookup returns CDR1 KGHSH and CDR2 LQKENI. The CDR3 is 12 amino acids. J lost 4 bases, V lost 4 bases, and 0 bases had no gene match.

V is TRBV6-6 and J is TRBJ2-1; TRBD2 agrees at 8 bases. The trim removed 4 bases at V and 9 bases at J, leaving 14 bases unmatched. This CDR3 has 16 residues. Germline loops: CDR1 MNHNY, CDR2 SVGAGI (reference sequence). CDR3: CASSSTLPGGPSEQFF. Written as DNA, the CDR3 is TGTGCCAGCAGTTCTACCCTGCCGGGAGGGCCCAGTGAGCAGTTCTTC.

The J gene is TRBJ2-3, the V gene TRBV5-6; weak D call: TRBD2 (6 bases). Germline V gene data show CDR1 as SGHDT and CDR2 as YYEEEE. With 0 bases removed from V and 3 bases from J, the gap between germline ends came to 17 bases. The CDR3 has 17 residues. CDR3 coding DNA: TGTGCCAGCAGCTTGGGCCCACTAGCAGACGGAACAGATACGCAGTATTTT. Residues: CASSLGPLADGTDTQYF.

About this clonotype: Relative to the germline gene, one junction end is altered; a read error may explain this. The rearrangement uses TRBV7-2 and TRBJ1-5, with D perhaps TRBD1 (5 bases). The germline V gene encodes CDR1 SGHTA and CDR2 FQGNSA. This CDR3 contains 15 residues. The CDR3 bases are TGTGCCTGCAGCTTAACCAGGGAGAGTCATCAGCCCCAGCATTTT. Translating gives CACSLTRESHQPQHF.

This clonotype was counted between two and nine times. Here the CDR3 DNA reads TGTGCCAGCAGTATGGTGTTCGGGCAGCCCCAGCATTTT. Translating it yields CASSMVFGQPQHF. The chain uses TRBV27 and TRBJ1-5, with D unclear. The V gene lost 5 bases and the J gene lost 7 bases, with 12 bases spanning the gap. CDR1 MNHEY and CDR2 SMNVEV come from the germline V gene (reference sequence). The CDR3 is 13 residues long.

V is TRBV10-3 and J is TRBJ1-2; TRBD1 is a possible D gene (5 bases). CDR1 ENHRY and CDR2 SYGVKD come from the germline V gene. CDR3 length equals 14 residues. V dropped 6 bases and J dropped 8 bases, with 19 bases sitting between them. The CDR3 here is CAISGGISGWGYTF. DNA for the CDR3: TGTGCCATCAGCGGGGGTATTTCAGGTTGGGGCTACACCTTC.

The rearrangement joins TRBV6-6 to TRBJ2-1; D is possibly TRBD2 (6 bases). Trimming removed 2 bases from V and 5 bases from J, with 16 bases in between. CDR1 is MNHNY and CDR2 is SVGAGI in the germline V gene (reference sequence). This CDR3 has 16 amino acids. The CDR3 nucleotides read TGTGCCAGCAGTTACAGAGGTCTAGCGCAAAACAATGAGCAGTTCTTC. Protein sequence: CASSYRGLAQNNEQFF.

In this sample, this clonotype turned up many times. V and J are TRBV6-2 or TRBV6-3 and TRBJ2-5; possible D gene TRBD1, 6 bases. This CDR3 region has 16 residues. Germline-derived CDR1 and CDR2 are MNHEY and SVGEGT. Between the trimmed V and J ends, which lost 3 bases and 0 bases, there was a span of 14 bases. The DNA for the CDR3 is TGTGCCAGCAGTTATGGGGACAAATTCTACCAAGAGACCCAGTACTTC. This translates into CASSYGDKFYQETQYF.